This T cell receptor (beta chain) was retrieved from a study of CD8 T cells in ankylosing spondylitis (dated by TCRdb to about 2017). At the level of the whole study: The study profiled T cell receptor beta repertoires in healthy donors and ankylosing spondylitis patients to find disease-linked TCR variants. The full study cohort comprised 25 or so ankylosing spondylitis patients and 85 to 120 healthy donors. Peripheral blood was sampled, and synovial fluid was additionally collected from ankylosing spondylitis patients.

The full study reports these points: Blood from ankylosing spondylitis patients appeared to be characterized by a TCR beta motif made up of under ten highly homologous amino acid variants. Some motif variants had previously been reported in the synovial fluid and blood of reactive arthritis patients, which suggests shared mechanisms of disease initiation. In peripheral blood, the disease-linked clones were found at relatively low frequencies and had a CD8+ phenotype. The disease-linked clones were reported to be significantly enriched in matched synovial fluid samples from ankylosing spondylitis patients.

Regarding this clonotype: It lacks a known antigen. Per-nucleotide qualities are absent, and no much larger clonotype sits a single base away.

CDR1 and CDR2 are drawn from the germline V gene (reference sequence): DFQATT, SNEGSKA. The cysteine opens and the phenylalanine closes a CDR3 of 16 amino acids. The kept DNA is CDR3 alone, 48 bases in frame from the first base. Deletion took 0 bases off V and 5 bases off J, with a span of 19 bases between the germline ends. Synovial fluid samples and blood samples obtained from the same ankylosing spondylitis patients were matched. Sequencing instrument: Illumina HiSeq 2500. Quantitative 5'-RACE with molecular barcodes was the method used to prepare the TCR beta libraries. The authors processed their data as follows. A new computational method, built on a probabilistic model of VDJ rearrangement, was used to identify disease-linked TCR variants. TCRdb redid the processing of the public reads, applying fastp at Q25 and MiXCR, and retained in-frame beta chains. Each entry merges the rows of one CDR3 protein and shows their most common DNA and genes. TCRdb, rather than the study authors, made the V and J calls. This sample is represented by about 110,000 distinct CDR3 sequences; 24% of them were singletons. The ten largest clones add up to 9% to 15% of the sample.

This receptor chain uses TRBV20-1 and TRBJ2-5; the best D guess is TRBD2, with 6 bases matching. The sequenced material came from synovial fluid, either unsorted or a sorted T cell fraction (not recorded which). The sequence came from a male donor with ankylosing spondylitis. The sequenced DNA: TGCAGTGCTAGAGATGTGGGTACCCTGGGGACTGAGACCCAGTACTTC. It is translated as CSARDVGTLGTETQYF.